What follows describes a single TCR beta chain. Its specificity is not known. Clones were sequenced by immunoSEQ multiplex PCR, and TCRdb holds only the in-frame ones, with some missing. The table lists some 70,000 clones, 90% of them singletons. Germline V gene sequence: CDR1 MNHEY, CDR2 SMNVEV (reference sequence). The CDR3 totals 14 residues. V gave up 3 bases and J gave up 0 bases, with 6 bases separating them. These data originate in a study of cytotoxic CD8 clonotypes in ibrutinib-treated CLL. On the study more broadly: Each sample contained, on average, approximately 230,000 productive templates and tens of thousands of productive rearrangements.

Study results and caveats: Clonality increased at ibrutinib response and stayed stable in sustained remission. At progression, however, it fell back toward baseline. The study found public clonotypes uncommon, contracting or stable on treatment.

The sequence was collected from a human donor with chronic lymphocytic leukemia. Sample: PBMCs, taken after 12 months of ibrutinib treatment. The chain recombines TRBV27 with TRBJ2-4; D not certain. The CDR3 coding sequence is TGTGCCAGCAGTTTGTCCCTAGCCAAAAACATTCAGTACTTC. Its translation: CASSLSLAKNIQYF.